This T cell receptor beta chain was recovered during a study of memory CD4+ T cells and cytomegalovirus serostatus. Assay used: immunoSEQ multiplex PCR; TCRdb lists only in-frame clones, some missing. The table shows 40,000 to 55,000 clones, with 65% to 85% occurring only once. After removal of 1 base from V and 8 bases from J, the junction contained 5 bases not matched to a gene. CDR1 and CDR2 (germline): SNHLY, FYNNEI. The CDR3 totals 15 residues. Single viable CD3+CD4+CD8-CD45RO+ cells were sorted as the memory CD4+ T cells. Donors' CMV status reflects serum IgG against pp150, pp28, p38, p52. V gene TRBV2 combines with J gene TRBJ1-4, with 9 positions matching TRBD1. The sample consisted of memory CD4+ T cells from blood. The TCR was taken from an adult in good health and CMV-seronegative. The CDR3 sequence is CASSEGTGVGEKLFF. The CDR3 DNA reads TGTGCCAGCAGTGAAGGGACAGGGGTAGGGGAAAAACTGTTTTTT.